The T cell receptor beta chain under discussion was sequenced for a study of sequential checkpoint blockade in melanoma. Background on the study: Patients were randomized 1:1 to nivolumab-then-ipilimumab or ipilimumab-then-nivolumab first-line. Maintenance nivolumab came after either treatment sequence.

Assay: immunoSEQ multiplex PCR; the TCRdb copy retains only in-frame clones and omits some. The data contain roughly 20,000 clones, roughly 69% of them singletons. V shed 4 bases, J shed 7 bases, and the junction held 10 bases outside the gene matches. From germline, CDR1 is SEHNR and CDR2 FQNEAQ (reference sequence). CDR3 size: 16 residues. Indicated treatment: randomized to nivolumab then ipilimumab (arm A) or the reverse (arm B). No patient had prior DNA-damaging chemotherapy. The source of this sequence is a human donor with melanoma. The material sequenced was CD8+ T cells sorted from blood (inferred from file names), taken from a patient given nivolumab and ipilimumab in sequence. The chain combines TRBV7-9 with TRBJ2-4; 10 bases align to TRBD1. CDR3 nucleotides: TGTGCCAGCAGCTGGAGACAGGGGGCGGAAGATAACATTCAGTACTTC. It codes for CASSWRQGAEDNIQYF.